This T cell receptor (beta chain) was documented in a study of blood T cell repertoires in COVID-19. The overall study: Researchers got acute and convalescent COVID-19 samples from the United States, Italy and Spain. PBMCs, B-cell-depleted T cells, or T cells were the source of the cDNA or gDNA that made up the material.

In the original analysis: Amplification of reference gene primers was used by the study to estimate nucleated cell counts. Using immunoSEQ multiplex PCR, the repertoire was profiled, and TCRdb retains in-frame clones only, with some absent. V, J and clone size are taken as reported in that table, and D and trimming were inferred from the DNA itself. Here the sample spans under 200,000 clones, about four fifths being singletons. The junction had 3 bases not matched to a gene; V was cut back by 5 bases and J by 4 bases. The CDR3 length is 15 residues. Per the germline V gene, CDR1 is SEHNR and CDR2 is FQNEAQ (reference sequence).

The genes are TRBV7-9 and TRBJ2-2, with 11 nucleotides matching TRBD2. This sequence originates from a man aged 65 to 79 who had recovered from COVID-19. The sequenced material came from peripheral blood. This chain's CDR3 is CASSTTSGSTGELFF. CDR3 nucleotides: TGTGCCAGCAGCACAACTAGCGGGAGCACCGGGGAGCTGTTTTTT.